Listed here are 10 T cell receptor beta chains from one sample, sequenced in a study of T cells in Graves' hyperthyroidism and ophthalmopathy. Amplification yielded TCR beta CDR3 regions, with RNA transcripts as the source. During a first-round RT-PCR of the TCR CDR3, the HTBI primer set was used. TCRdb processed the multiplex PCR reads anew with MiXCR; each CDR3 protein has one entry. The table records some 300,000 distinct CDR3 sequences, roughly 20% of them present only once. Sequenced: blood. These receptors were taken from a man aged 45-60 years with Graves' ophthalmopathy.

In its sample, this clonotype was seen many times. The chain joins TRBV24-1 to TRBJ1-1; 8 positions agree with TRBD1. The CDR3 runs to 13 residues. The junction had 2 bases not matched to a gene; V was cut back by 5 bases and J by 4 bases. CDR1 and CDR2 (germline): KGHDR, SFDVKD. As DNA, the CDR3 is TGTGCCACCAGTGGAACAGGGGGCACTGAAGCTTTCTTT. Amino acids: CATSGTGGTEAFF.

The genes are TRBV30 and TRBJ2-7; 9 bases align to TRBD1. Germline V gives CDR1 GTSNPN, CDR2 SVGIG (reference sequence). The CDR3 is made up of 15 amino acids. V lost 0 bases to trimming and J lost 2 bases; unmatched junction nucleotides: 5. CDR3 loop: CAWSVGGQGAYEQYF. The CDR3 region has the DNA TGTGCCTGGAGTGTAGGGGGACAGGGAGCCTACGAGCAGTACTTC.

The chain carries TRBV9 and TRBJ1-1; D is possibly TRBD1 (6 bases). The CDR3 has 13 residues. Germline CDR1 SGDLS, CDR2 YYNGEE. The V gene lost 6 bases and the J gene lost 5 bases, with 14 bases spanning the gap. The CDR3 loop reads CASTQGYGTEAFF. CDR3 bases: TGTGCCAGCACCCAGGGGTATGGGACTGAAGCTTTCTTT. Complete variable domain (other parts from reference TRBV9 and TRBJ1-1): DSGVTQTPKHLITATGQRVTLRCSPRSGDLSVYWYQQSLDQGLQFLIQYYNGEERAKGNILERFSAQQFPDLHSELNLSSLELGDSALYFCASTQGYGTEAFFGQGTRLTVV.

This clonotype appeared a few times. This CDR3 reads CASSLIAGGDTQYF. CDR3 DNA sequence: TGTGCCAGCAGCTTAATCGCAGGCGGAGATACGCAGTATTTT. The chain is built from TRBV7-3 and TRBJ2-3, with D uncertain. The CDR3 totals 14 residues. V gave up 1 base and J gave up 5 bases, with 10 bases separating them. Germline CDR1 reads SGHTA; CDR2 reads FQGTGA.

This clonotype turned up a few times. The V and J genes are TRBV14 and TRBJ2-7; D is unresolved. This CDR3 is built from 15 residues. CDR1 and CDR2 from the germline V gene are SGHDN and FVKESK. Trimming removed 1 base from V and 0 bases from J, with 10 bases in between. The CDR3 DNA follows: TGTGCCAGCAGCCAAGGTCCATCTATCTCCTACGAGCAGTACTTC. Residues: CASSQGPSISYEQYF.

This clonotype was counted ten times or more. The rearrangement links TRBV11-2 to TRBJ2-5, with D tentatively TRBD1 or TRBD2 (6 bases each). Germline CDR1 reads SGHAT; CDR2 reads FQNNGV. V lost 2 bases and J lost 1, with 11 bases in between. The CDR3 is 15 amino acids. The CDR3 loop is CASSLLWGAQETQYF. The DNA for the CDR3 is TGTGCCAGCAGCTTACTCTGGGGGGCCCAAGAGACCCAGTACTTC.

This clonotype was recorded a few times. This chain joins TRBV28 and TRBJ2-5; D gene uncertain. The CDR3 runs 11 residues. V was shortened by 6 bases and J by 5 bases, with 7 bases between the two germline ends. Germline lookup yields CDR1 MDHEN and CDR2 SYDVKM. CDR3 in DNA: TGTGCCAGCAGCCGGGCCGAGACCCAGTACTTC. This codes for CASSRAETQYF.

This clonotype has a handful of counts. CDR3 sequence (DNA): TGCAGTGCAACGACTGGGACTAGCGGGGCCTACGAGCAGTACTTC. It encodes CSATTGTSGAYEQYF. The chain combines TRBV20-1 with TRBJ2-7; TRBD2 agrees at 13 bases. J was trimmed by 2 bases and V by 6 bases; bases with no gene match: 7. The CDR3 sequence is 15 residues long. The germline V gene encodes CDR1 DFQATT and CDR2 SNEGSKA (reference sequence).

In its sample, this clonotype was seen many times. CDR3 nucleotides: TGTGCCAGCAGTTACAGGGAAAATCAGCCCCAGCATTTT. It translates to CASSYRENQPQHF. The rearrangement uses TRBV27 and TRBJ1-5; D possibly corresponds to TRBD1 (6 bases). Germline V gives CDR1 MNHEY, CDR2 SMNVEV (reference sequence). V was shortened by 4 bases and J by 4 bases, with 8 bases between the two germline ends. The CDR3 has 13 residues.

This clonotype occurred once. With a much larger clone just one base away, this may be a read error. V usage is TRBV20-1 and J usage is TRBJ2-1; 8 nucleotides line up with TRBD2. Germline V gene data show CDR1 as DFQATT and CDR2 as SNEGSKA (reference sequence). The CDR3 is 14 amino acids. Here the CDR3 DNA reads TGCAGTGCTTCACCCCGGACTAGCTACGATGAGCAGTTCTTC. This gives the protein CSASPRTSYDEQFF.